Following are 26 T cell receptor beta chains from one sample sequenced in a study of T cells after yellow fever vaccination. TCRdb reprocessed the 5' RACE reads via MiXCR and lists one record per CDR3 protein. The profile shows 610,000 or so distinct CDR3 sequences, 9% to 15% of them singletons. The sample was PBMCs, taken on the day of the yellow fever booster vaccination. Receptors were obtained from a man aged 30 to 45 who received the YFV17D yellow fever vaccine.

This clonotype was observed a few times. V is TRBV7-8 and J is TRBJ2-5; a possible D gene is TRBD2 (5 bases). Germline V gives CDR1 SGHVS, CDR2 FQNEAQ. V was clipped by 1 base and J by 4 bases, with 10 bases between them. CDR3 length: 14 residues. CDR3: CASSLEGEPETQYF. The CDR3 bases are TGTGCCAGCAGCTTAGAGGGAGAACCAGAGACCCAGTACTTC.

This clonotype came up a few times. The V gene is TRBV7-9, the J gene TRBJ2-4, with D maybe TRBD1 (5 bases). The CDR3 sequence is 15 residues long. Germline lookup yields CDR1 SEHNR and CDR2 FQNEAQ (reference sequence). The ends were cut back, 4 bases at V and 0 bases at J, with 10 bases in the middle. CDR3 sequence (DNA): TGTGCCAGCAGCTCGACAGATTTAGCCAAAAACATTCAGTACTTC. It yields the protein CASSSTDLAKNIQYF.

This clonotype was picked up many times. The chain joins TRBV7-2 to TRBJ2-2, with a weak D call TRBD2 (7 bases). Germline V gives CDR1 SGHTA, CDR2 FQGNSA. The CDR3 extends over 15 amino acids. V was pared by 5 bases and J by 6 bases, with 16 bases between. The CDR3 loop reads CASSPWGGGAGELFF. CDR3 DNA: TGTGCCAGCAGCCCCTGGGGGGGCGGCGCCGGGGAGCTGTTTTTT. Drawing the rest from reference TRBV7-2 and TRBJ2-2, the complete variable domain is GAGVSQSPSNKVTEKGKDVELRCDPISGHTALYWYRQSLGQGLEFLIYFQGNSAPDKSGLPSDRFSAERTGGSVSTLTIQRTQQEDSAVYLCASSPWGGGAGELFFGEGSRLTVL.

This clonotype was counted only a few times. The V and J genes are TRBV19 and TRBJ2-7; TRBD1 aligns across 10 bases. This CDR3 spans 13 amino acids. The V and J ends lost 4 bases and 6 bases, in that order; junction bases with no gene match: 3. Looked up from germline, CDR1 is LNHDA and CDR2 is SQIVND (reference sequence). The CDR3 bases are TGTGCCAGTAGTAGGACAGGGGGACGCGAGCAGTACTTC. It is translated as CASSRTGGREQYF.

The chain combines TRBV5-1 with TRBJ2-1; the D gene is possibly TRBD1 (6 bases). V was shortened by 0 bases and J by 8 bases, with 12 bases between the two germline ends. From germline, CDR1 is SGHRS and CDR2 YFSETQ. The CDR3 length is 14 residues. CDR3 sequence reads: CASSLEGVDDEQFF. In DNA, the CDR3 is TGCGCCAGCAGCTTGGAGGGGGTGGACGATGAGCAGTTCTTC.

This clonotype occurred a few times. The chain employs TRBV5-1 and TRBJ2-1; 14 positions match TRBD2. The CDR3 is 19 amino acids. Germline V gene sequence: CDR1 SGHRS, CDR2 YFSETQ. V lost 4 bases and J lost 0; bases outside the gene matches: 9. The CDR3 sequence: CASSQTSGRAPASYNEQFF. CDR3 coding DNA: TGCGCCAGCAGCCAGACTAGCGGGAGGGCCCCCGCCTCCTACAATGAGCAGTTCTTC. The entire variable domain, with the rest obtained from reference TRBV5-1 and TRBJ2-1, is as follows: KAGVTQTPRYLIKTRGQQVTLSCSPISGHRSVSWYQQTPGQGLQFLFEYFSETQRNKGNFPGRFSGRQFSNSRSEMNVSTLELGDSALYLCASSQTSGRAPASYNEQFFGPGTRLTVL.

This clonotype was detected only a few times. The junction shows a germline mismatch at one end, possibly a read error. The chain combines TRBV28 with TRBJ1-4; 9 bases are a match to TRBD1. CDR3 length: 13 amino acids. Germline V gene lookup returns CDR1 MDHEN and CDR2 SYDVKM. The CDR3 bases are TGTGCCAGCAGTCCCCCCAACCGGGACAGGGTTACTTTT. This encodes CASSPPNRDRVTF.

This clonotype showed up just a few times. The chain recombines TRBV10-3 with TRBJ2-1, with 7 bases identical to TRBD2. The CDR3 spans 14 residues. Germline lookup yields CDR1 ENHRY and CDR2 SYGVKD. Trimming cost V 3 bases and J 13 bases; bases outside gene matches: 12. The CDR3 bases are TGTGCCATCAGTGATACCACTACTAGCGTTACTCAGTTCTTC. Amino acids: CAISDTTTSVTQFF.

The gene calls are TRBV5-4 and TRBJ2-4; tentative D call: TRBD2 (6 bases). Trimming stripped 5 bases from V and 0 bases from J, with 9 bases between. The length of the CDR3 is 14 residues. Germline V lookup: CDR1 SGHNT, CDR2 YYREEE (reference sequence). The CDR3 loop is CASRQAGAKNIQYF. The CDR3 DNA reads as TGTGCCAGCAGACAAGCGGGAGCCAAAAACATTCAGTACTTC.

The chain couples TRBV10-3 to TRBJ1-2; D might be TRBD1 (6 bases). V lost 10 bases and J lost 4, with 16 bases in between. The CDR3 has 13 amino acids. Germline CDR1 is ENHRY and CDR2 is SYGVKD. CDR3 sequence: CATYLTGPYGYTF. The DNA for the CDR3 is TGTGCCACCTACTTGACAGGTCCCTATGGCTACACCTTC.

The chain links TRBV4-3 to TRBJ2-7; 9 bases align to TRBD1. Trimming took 3 bases from V and 3 from J; bases not matched to a gene: 6. The germline CDR1 and CDR2 sequences are LGHNA and YSLEER. The CDR3 spans 15 residues. CDR3 nucleotide sequence: TGCGCCAGCAGCCATTCCGGGACAGGGAACTACGAGCAGTACTTC. Translated: CASSHSGTGNYEQYF.

This clonotype was seen more than once but under ten times. The V call is TRBV9, the J call TRBJ2-1; D gene unclear. V shed 5 bases and J shed 9 bases, with 12 bases lying between them. There are 12 residues in the CDR3. CDR1 and CDR2 from the germline V gene are SGDLS and YYNGEE. The CDR3 nucleotides read TGTGCCAGCAGTCGACCCTCCCCTGAGCAGTTCTTC. Translated: CASSRPSPEQFF. The full variable domain, rest sourced from reference TRBV9 and TRBJ2-1, is DSGVTQTPKHLITATGQRVTLRCSPRSGDLSVYWYQQSLDQGLQFLIQYYNGEERAKGNILERFSAQQFPDLHSELNLSSLELGDSALYFCASSRPSPEQFFGPGTRLTVL.

This clonotype was found a few times. The gene calls are TRBV2 and TRBJ1-5; 7 bases line up with TRBD1. The V gene end was trimmed by 6 bases and the J gene end by 0 bases; junction bases not matched to a gene: 5. Germline values: CDR1 SNHLY, CDR2 FYNNEI. This CDR3 region has 15 residues. The CDR3 bases are TGTGCCAGCAGGCCCGGGACAGATAGCAATCAGCCCCAGCATTTT. Its translation is CASRPGTDSNQPQHF.

The chain carries TRBV14 and TRBJ1-5; D ambiguous. CDR3 length equals 13 residues. Trimming left V 1 base short and J 6 bases short, with 7 bases between. CDR1 is SGHDN and CDR2 is FVKESK in the germline V gene. CDR3 sequence reads: CASSQGQAQPQHF. CDR3 DNA: TGTGCCAGCAGCCAAGGGCAAGCTCAGCCCCAGCATTTT.

The chain employs TRBV5-1 and TRBJ2-2; TRBD2 aligns across 11 bases. Germline V gene sequence: CDR1 SGHRS, CDR2 YFSETQ. The CDR3 length is 15 residues. The V gene end was trimmed by 8 bases and the J gene end by 6 bases; junction bases not matched to a gene: 9. The CDR3 DNA sequence: TGCGCCAGACTAGCGGGAGACATTGAGGCCGGGGAGCTGTTTTTT. This gives the protein CARLAGDIEAGELFF.

There are a few counts of this clonotype. V usage is TRBV21-1 and J usage is TRBJ2-7; the table's D call of TRBD1 was not tested on the DNA. TRBV21-1 is given as a pseudogene. The CDR3 is made up of 16 amino acids. CDR3 bases: TGTGCCAGCAGCAAAGCGCATACAGGCCAATTCTACGAGCAGTACTTC. Protein product: CASSKAHTGQFYEQYF.

This clonotype was seen a few times. V gene TRBV20-1 combines with J gene TRBJ2-1; D might be TRBD2 (7 bases). V was cut by 6 bases and J by 8 bases, with 14 bases left in between. There are 12 residues in the CDR3. CDR1 is DFQATT and CDR2 is SNEGSKA in the germline V gene (reference sequence). The CDR3 sequence is CSARRGAYEQFF. CDR3 sequence (DNA): TGCAGTGCACGACGGGGGGCCTATGAGCAGTTCTTC.

V and J are TRBV5-4 and TRBJ2-2, with unresolved D. The CDR3 covers 13 residues. The germline gives CDR1 SGHNT, CDR2 YYREEE (reference sequence). The V and J ends lost 5 bases and 4 bases respectively, with 9 bases between them. The CDR3: CASRQQRTGELFF. CDR3 sequence (DNA): TGTGCCAGCAGACAACAGCGCACCGGGGAGCTGTTTTTT.

The count of this clonotype is one. A much larger clone lies a single base off, so this may be a read error. This chain links TRBV7-9 with TRBJ1-6, with a possible D match to TRBD1 (5 bases). This CDR3 has 14 amino acids. Germline assignment: CDR1 SEHNR and CDR2 FQNEAQ (reference sequence). The CDR3 nucleotides are TGTTCCAGCAGCTCAGGACACGGAACTTCACCCCTCCACTTT. Protein product: CSSSSGHGTSPLHF.

This CDR3 reads CSAIPSGASFYNEQFF. The CDR3, as DNA: TGCAGTGCTATTCCTAGCGGGGCGAGCTTCTACAATGAGCAGTTCTTC. The V and J genes are TRBV20-1 and TRBJ2-1, with 9 bases fitting TRBD2. The CDR3 length is 16 residues. With 4 bases clipped from V and 3 bases from J, the junction kept 10 bases outside the gene matches. CDR1 is DFQATT and CDR2 is SNEGSKA in the germline V gene (reference sequence).

The gene calls are TRBV10-3 and TRBJ2-7; 7 positions match TRBD1. Germline assignment: CDR1 ENHRY and CDR2 SYGVKD. Trimming removed 2 bases from V and 7 bases from J; junction bases left unmatched: 14. The CDR3 runs 16 residues. This CDR3 reads CAISETLTGLSGEQYF. The CDR3 DNA follows: TGTGCCATCAGTGAGACTTTGACAGGGTTATCGGGGGAGCAGTACTTC.

This clonotype was counted between two and nine times. The chain uses TRBV7-9 and TRBJ2-5; 7 positions match TRBD2. The length of the CDR3 is 15 residues. Per the germline V gene, CDR1 is SEHNR and CDR2 is FQNEAQ (reference sequence). The V gene end was trimmed by 1 base and the J gene end by 5 bases; junction bases not matched to a gene: 7. CDR3 in DNA: TGTGCCAGCAGCTTAGTGAGGGACTATAGGGAGACCCAGTACTTC. Protein sequence: CASSLVRDYRETQYF.

This clonotype was detected a few times. The J gene is TRBJ1-2, the V gene TRBV29-1; 8 bases are a match to TRBD1. Looked up from germline, CDR1 is SQVTM and CDR2 is ANQGSEA. This CDR3 is built from 12 residues. V shed 7 bases, J shed 2 bases, and the junction held 3 bases outside the gene matches. DNA of the CDR3: TGCAGCGCCGGGACAGGAAACTATGGCTACACCTTC. Amino acids: CSAGTGNYGYTF.

This clonotype was observed a few times. J is TRBJ1-1 and V is TRBV12-3 or TRBV12-4; 9 nucleotides agree with TRBD1. V was clipped by 5 bases and J by 5 bases; unmatched bases: 6. CDR3 length equals 14 residues. CDR3 protein: CASSKQGARTEAFF. CDR3 sequence (DNA): TGTGCCAGCAGTAAACAGGGGGCAAGAACTGAAGCTTTCTTT.

This clonotype appeared a few times. The gene calls are TRBV14 and TRBJ2-1, with 9 bases that match TRBD1. The junction had 11 bases not matched to a gene; V was cut back by 4 bases and J by 4 bases. In germline, CDR1 is SGHDN, CDR2 FVKESK. The CDR3 contains 17 residues. DNA of the CDR3: TGTGCCAGCAGCCCCCAAAGAGGGACAGGGCGGTACAATGAGCAGTTCTTC. Translation: CASSPQRGTGRYNEQFF.

The V call is TRBV29-1, the J call TRBJ2-3, with 14 bases identical to TRBD2. V trimming: 5 bases; J trimming: 6 bases; junction bases outside the gene matches: 7. The germline V gene encodes CDR1 SQVTM and CDR2 ANQGSEA. CDR3 length equals 15 residues. As DNA, the CDR3 is TGCAGCGTTACGGGACTAGCGGGAGCCGGGGATACGCAGTATTTT. Translation: CSVTGLAGAGDTQYF.